This passage covers 3 T cell receptor beta chains from one sample sequenced in a study of Graves' ophthalmopathy and Graves' hyperthyroidism (dated by TCRdb to the late 2010s). Sequencer: Illumina HiSeq 2000. TCR beta CDR3 regions were amplified from RNA transcripts for repertoire sequencing. The first round was an RT-PCR using HTBI primers with the Qiagen OneStep RT-PCR kit, and this first round was followed by a second-round multiplex PCR, then size selection and purification. Clones were called with MiXCR by TCRdb after fastp trimmed the public reads at Q25, and only in-frame beta chains were retained. Rows with a matching CDR3 protein are joined into one entry that keeps the most common DNA and genes. The sample table lists a few hundred thousand distinct CDR3 sequences, under 45% of them with a count of one. Of the sample, roughly 4% falls within the top ten clones. Sequencing was carried out using peripheral blood or thyroid tissue (not recorded which). Receptor source: an adult man with Graves' hyperthyroidism.

The CDR3: CASSLTSGNFSRGYTF. The CDR3 nucleotides read TGTGCCAGCAGCCTCACTAGCGGGAACTTCTCAAGGGGCTACACCTTC. The rearrangement joins TRBV7-3 to TRBJ1-2; no definite D call. In germline, CDR1 is SGHTA, CDR2 FQGTGA. This CDR3 region has 16 residues. The V gene lost 5 bases and the J gene lost 8 bases, with 24 bases spanning the gap.

Details on this clonotype: This likely comes from a read error, as the CDR3 has no conserved phenylalanine or tryptophan at its end. V usage is TRBV2 and J usage is TRBJ1-1; unclear D gene. The germline CDR1 and CDR2 sequences are SNHLY and FYNNEI. The ends were cut back, 6 bases at V and 6 bases at J, with 8 bases in the middle. The CDR3 is 11 residues long. The CDR3 reads CASRGRAEAFS. CDR3 nucleotide sequence: TGTGCCAGCAGAGGGAGGGCTGAAGCTTTCTCT.

This clonotype was recorded at least ten times. V usage is TRBV9 and J usage is TRBJ1-3; tentative D call: TRBD1 (6 bases). Germline V gene sequence: CDR1 SGDLS, CDR2 YYNGEE. CDR3 length: 13 residues. The V and J ends lost 1 base and 8 bases respectively, with 10 bases between them. This CDR3 is CASSVSGVDTIYF. CDR3 nucleotides: TGTGCCAGCAGCGTATCAGGGGTAGACACCATATATTTT.